The TCR beta chain under discussion was sequenced for a study of graft-versus-host responses after intestinal transplantation. Study context: Transplantation in recipients was multivisceral, liver-intestinal, or isolated intestinal. Every transplant recipient was induced with anti-thymocyte globulin, then maintained on tacrolimus and steroids for around 3 years. Regarding the study as a whole: Clonal ratios of graft-versus-host to host-versus-graft in allografts were high for patients exhibiting graft-donor T cell macrochimerism. GvH clones turned up in recipient marrow; some had shown up first in ileum or blood.

V dropped 5 bases and J dropped 5; count of bases not matched to a gene: 6. The CDR3 runs to 15 residues. Per germline, CDR1 SGHNT and CDR2 YENEEA. Points on this clone: Antigen unknown.

Using immunoSEQ multiplex PCR, the repertoire was profiled, and TCRdb retains in-frame clones only, with some absent. The table records 95,000 to 110,000 clones, over 85% of them present only once. The receptor's source is a human donor who received an intestinal transplant. V is TRBV11-3 and J is TRBJ2-1; 10 bases fit TRBD2. Material: unstimulated CD8+ T cells sorted from spleen or lymph node cells, obtained before intestinal transplant. The CDR3 here is CASSPSGGADNEQFF. Written as DNA, the CDR3 is TGTGCCAGCAGCCCGAGCGGGGGGGCCGACAATGAGCAGTTCTTC.